The 22 T cell receptor beta chains given below trace back to one sample, sequenced in a study of blood T cell repertoires in COVID-19. Repertoires were generated with immunoSEQ multiplex PCR, while TCRdb's copy carries only in-frame clones and drops some. The sample has 120,000 to 150,000 clones; more than 65% are singletons. Material: peripheral blood. These receptors all come from a human donor in a cohort sampled during active COVID-19.

For this clone: Distinct nucleotide sequences in the sample also encode this CDR3. V gene TRBV3-1 (or the pseudogene TRBV3-2) combines with J gene TRBJ1-2, with D possibly matching TRBD1 (6 bases). The CDR3 consists of 14 residues. Trimming shortened V by 2 bases and J by 5 bases, and 12 bases separated the two germline ends. In germline, CDR1 is LGHDT, CDR2 YNNKEL (reference sequence). In DNA form, the CDR3 reads TGTGCCAGCAGCCAAAACCGGCAGGGGTATGGCTACACCTTC. Protein product: CASSQNRQGYGYTF.

The chain is built from TRBV7-2 and TRBJ2-5, with D perhaps matching TRBD2 (7 bases). CDR1 and CDR2 (germline): SGHTA, FQGNSA. Deletions cut 6 bases from V and 4 bases from J, with 15 bases between. CDR3 length: 14 residues. The CDR3 is CASSFKGGGETQYF. In nucleotides, the CDR3 is TGTGCCAGCAGTTTCAAAGGGGGGGGAGAGACCCAGTACTTC.

This chain links TRBV27 with TRBJ2-7; 7 nucleotides match TRBD1. V lost 4 bases, J lost 1 base, and 10 bases stayed unmatched. Germline CDR1 reads MNHEY; CDR2 reads SMNVEV (reference sequence). The CDR3 has 16 amino acids. The CDR3 DNA reads TGTGCCAGCAGTTATTCGCACAGGGGACAGTCCTACGAGCAGTACTTC. Its translation: CASSYSHRGQSYEQYF.

This clone has just one count. The V and J genes are TRBV7-9 and TRBJ2-7; 9 positions match TRBD2. Germline lookup yields CDR1 SEHNR and CDR2 FQNEAQ (reference sequence). The CDR3 extends over 14 amino acids. V shed 4 bases and J 2 bases; nucleotides not matched to a gene: 3. The CDR3 nucleotides read TGTGCCAGCAGCTATAGCGGGGGAACCTACGAGCAGTACTTC. Translated: CASSYSGGTYEQYF.

This sequence joins TRBV5-1 and TRBJ2-7; TRBD1 agrees at 9 bases. J was trimmed by 2 bases and V by 0 bases; bases with no gene match: 3. Looked up from germline, CDR1 is SGHRS and CDR2 is YFSETQ. CDR3 length equals 15 residues. The CDR3 sequence is CASSLGGTGTYEQYF. Here the CDR3 DNA reads TGCGCCAGCAGCTTGGGGGGGACAGGGACCTACGAGCAGTACTTC.

The rearrangement links TRBV12-3 or TRBV12-4 to TRBJ2-1; TRBD1 agrees at 12 bases. The CDR3 loop spans 12 amino acids. V was clipped by 3 bases and J by 16 bases; unmatched bases: 4. CDR3 sequence (DNA): TGTGCCAGCAGTTTTCCGGGACAGGGGGCTTTCTTC. It codes for CASSFPGQGAFF.

The gene calls are TRBV5-1 and TRBJ1-1, with 8 bases lining up with TRBD1. Germline CDR1 is SGHRS and CDR2 is YFSETQ. The CDR3 has 14 residues. The V gene end was trimmed by 4 bases and the J gene end by 1 base; junction bases not matched to a gene: 3. This CDR3 reads CASSAGTGNTEAFF. The CDR3 bases are TGCGCCAGCAGCGCAGGGACAGGGAACACTGAAGCTTTCTTT.

This clone was recorded once. The chain is built from TRBV5-1 and TRBJ2-5; tentative D call: TRBD1 (5 bases). This CDR3 is 16 amino acids long. With 1 base removed from V and 1 base from J, the gap between germline ends came to 14 bases. Looked up from germline, CDR1 is SGHRS and CDR2 is YFSETQ. The CDR3 DNA sequence: TGCGCCAGCAGCTTGCGGGCAGGGAAGGCCCAAGAGACCCAGTACTTC. Translating gives CASSLRAGKAQETQYF.

This clone has just a few counts. The chain carries TRBV5-6 and TRBJ1-3, with 12 bases identical to TRBD1. This CDR3 region has 18 residues. After removal of 4 bases from V and 2 bases from J, the junction contained 10 bases not matched to a gene. Germline values: CDR1 SGHDT, CDR2 YYEEEE. CDR3 in amino acids: CASSPGTGGSFAGNTIYF. CDR3 nucleotides: TGTGCCAGCAGCCCCGGGACAGGGGGCTCTTTCGCTGGAAACACCATATATTTT.

The CDR3 reads CASSMVTSGTQYF. The CDR3 DNA follows: TGTGCCAGTAGTATGGTCACCAGTGGGACCCAGTACTTC. The chain employs TRBV19 and TRBJ2-5; D remains unclear. Germline V gene sequence: CDR1 LNHDA, CDR2 SQIVND (reference sequence). Trimming pared 3 bases from V and 7 bases from J, leaving 12 bases between. CDR3 length: 13 residues.

For the CDR3, the DNA is TGTGCCAGCAGCATAATGACAGGGAATTCACCCCTCCACTTT. Its translation is CASSIMTGNSPLHF. The chain couples TRBV7-9 to TRBJ1-6; 7 bases are shared with TRBD1. CDR1 is SEHNR, CDR2 FQNEAQ, per germline (reference sequence). V trimming: 5 bases; J trimming: 7 bases; junction bases outside the gene matches: 5. This CDR3 has 14 residues.

The V gene is TRBV5-1, the J gene TRBJ1-1; 11 bases fit TRBD1. Germline V CDR1 and CDR2: SGHRS, YFSETQ. The junction had 11 bases not matched to a gene; V was cut back by 2 bases and J by 5 bases. This CDR3 comprises 17 residues. CDR3 amino acids: CASSFVHRGTGGTEAFF. The CDR3 DNA reads as TGCGCCAGCAGCTTCGTCCACCGAGGGACAGGGGGAACTGAAGCTTTCTTT.

This chain links TRBV10-3 with TRBJ1-5, with 8 bases identical to TRBD1. This CDR3 is built from 14 residues. V shed 6 bases, J shed 7 bases, and the junction held 8 bases outside the gene matches. CDR1 and CDR2 from the germline V gene are ENHRY and SYGVKD. CDR3 bases: TGTGCCATCAGGGCAGACAGGGGTGGACAGCCCCAGCATTTT. It codes for CAIRADRGGQPQHF.

The chain is built from TRBV11-2 and TRBJ2-7, with D possibly matching TRBD2 (6 bases). Trimming took 4 bases from V and 3 from J, leaving 13 bases between them. The CDR3 has 14 residues. CDR1 is SGHAT and CDR2 is FQNNGV in the germline V gene. CDR3 protein: CASSSLGGIYEQYF. The CDR3 region has the DNA TGTGCCAGCAGCTCCCTTGGCGGGATCTACGAGCAGTACTTC.

The J gene is TRBJ2-7, the V gene TRBV11-2; 7 bases match TRBD1. The CDR3 totals 16 residues. CDR1 is SGHAT and CDR2 is FQNNGV in the germline V gene. V shed 7 bases and J 2 bases; nucleotides not matched to a gene: 14. CDR3 sequence: CASIPGQGGRTYEQYF. The CDR3 DNA is TGTGCCAGCATCCCCGGGCAAGGGGGCCGAACCTACGAGCAGTACTTC. The complete variable domain, with remaining parts taken from reference TRBV11-2 and TRBJ2-7, reads EAGVAQSPRYKIIEKRQSVAFWCNPISGHATLYWYQQILGQGPKLLIQFQNNGVVDDSQLPKDRFSAERLKGVDSTLKIQPAKLEDSAVYLCASIPGQGGRTYEQYFGPGTRLTVT.

This clone was detected ten times or more. J is TRBJ2-7 and V is TRBV2, with D possibly TRBD1 on 5 matching bases. This CDR3 region has 13 residues. Trimming left V 7 bases short and J 2 bases short, with 12 bases between. Germline CDR1 is SNHLY and CDR2 is FYNNEI. CDR3 protein: CASNTGDAYEQYF. CDR3 nucleotide sequence: TGTGCCAGCAATACAGGAGACGCCTACGAGCAGTACTTC.

The chain uses TRBV5-1 and TRBJ1-4, with 8 bases lining up with TRBD1. This CDR3 region has 14 residues. CDR1 SGHRS and CDR2 YFSETQ come from the germline V gene. The V segment lost 4 bases and the J segment 5 bases; nucleotides outside the gene matches: 4. CDR3 nucleotides: TGCGCCAGCAGCCCCAGGGGGCAGAATGAAAAACTGTTTTTT. Translated: CASSPRGQNEKLFF.

This chain connects TRBV5-1 to TRBJ2-1, with D perhaps matching TRBD2 (5 bases). V was trimmed by 4 bases and J by 0 bases, leaving 11 bases between them. Looked up from germline, CDR1 is SGHRS and CDR2 is YFSETQ. CDR3 length: 15 residues. The CDR3 sequence is CASSPGLGSYNEQFF. The CDR3 DNA follows: TGCGCCAGCAGCCCGGGGTTGGGCTCCTACAATGAGCAGTTCTTC.

This chain connects TRBV3-1 (or the pseudogene TRBV3-2) to TRBJ1-5, with 7 bases that match TRBD1. CDR1 is LGHDT, CDR2 YNNKEL, per germline (reference sequence). V dropped 3 bases and J dropped 11; count of bases not matched to a gene: 4. This CDR3 spans 12 amino acids. CDR3 amino acids: CASSHSQGAQHF. In nucleotides, the CDR3 is TGTGCCAGCAGCCATTCGCAGGGGGCCCAGCATTTT.

This clone was seen a few times. CDR3 coding DNA: TGCGCCAGCAGCTTGACAGGGGGTGAAGCTTTCTTT. Translation: CASSLTGGEAFF. The chain combines TRBV5-1 with TRBJ1-1, with 8 nucleotides matching TRBD1. Trimming at V came to 1 base and at J to 7 bases, leaving 0 bases not matched to a gene. Germline CDR1 SGHRS, CDR2 YFSETQ. The CDR3 has 12 amino acids.

J is TRBJ2-3 and V is TRBV5-6; D gene unclear. Trimming left V 4 bases short and J 0 bases short, with 12 bases between. CDR3 length: 15 residues. Germline-derived CDR1 and CDR2 are SGHDT and YYEEEE. CDR3 region: CASSRKTSSTDTQYF. The CDR3 DNA reads as TGTGCCAGCAGCCGGAAGACTTCTAGCACAGATACGCAGTATTTT.

A few counts support this clone. The chain links TRBV3-1 (or the pseudogene TRBV3-2) to TRBJ1-6; tentative D call: TRBD1 (6 bases). Germline V CDR1 and CDR2: LGHDT, YNNKEL (reference sequence). The CDR3 spans 14 residues. Trimming left V 2 bases short and J 8 bases short, with 10 bases between. CDR3 sequence: CASSQNRVDSPLHF. The CDR3 region has the DNA TGTGCCAGCAGCCAAAACAGGGTTGATTCACCCCTCCACTTT.